This is a list of T cell receptor beta chains from one sample in a study of cytomegalovirus exposure and HLA in healthy donors. Profiling relied on immunoSEQ multiplex PCR, and the TCRdb table lists in-frame clones only, not all of them. The sample carries 150,000 to 200,000 clones, roughly two thirds recorded once. The sequenced material came from PBMCs. The receptors stem from a woman in her 40s in good health and CMV-seropositive. The CDR3 runs from the conserved cysteine through the conserved F or W. The D gene is left open where the match is weak. Some rows have no size entry. The others give once, few or many, or a class for an expanded clone.

11,TRBV27,TRBJ1-2,.,.,TGTGCCATCAGGGGAGGCGATGGCTACACCTTC,CAIRGGDGYTF
14,TRBV28,TRBJ2-7,.,.,TGTGCCAGCTCCTCCCCCGGGCTAGCTGGCGAGCAGTACTTC,CASSSPGLAGEQYF
15,TRBV9,TRBJ2-1,.,TRBD2,TGTGCCAGCAGCGTTATAGCGGGGTCCCCCAATGAGCAGTTCTTC,CASSVIAGSPNEQFF
14,TRBV18,TRBJ1-1,.,TRBD1,TGTGCCAGCTCACCACCGGGACAGGGAGCCGAAGCTTTCTTT,CASSPPGQGAEAFF
16,TRBV7-2,TRBJ2-3,.,.,TGTGCCAGCAGCTTACTAAGCACAGGCATCTCAGATACGCAGTATTTT,CASSLLSTGISDTQYF
16,TRBV28,TRBJ1-3,.,TRBD1,TGTGCCAGCAGTTCTACAGGGGTTAACTCTGGAAACACCATATATTTT,CASSSTGVNSGNTIYF
15,TRBV10-3,TRBJ1-4,.,.,TGTGCCATCAGTGAGTCGGGGCAGGGTAATGAAAAACTGTTTTTT,CAISESGQGNEKLFF
16,TRBV6-6,TRBJ2-1,few,.,TGTGCCAGCAGTAATACAGTTACCCCTTGGATAAGTGAGCAGTTCTTC,CASSNTVTPWISEQFF
14,TRBV4-3,TRBJ2-7,.,.,TGCGCCAGCAGCCCCGGGACAACAACCTACGAGCAGTACTTC,CASSPGTTTYEQYF
14,TRBV28,TRBJ1-1,.,TRBD1,TGTGCCAGTCTAAAAACAGGGGGCAACGCTGAAGCTTTCTTT,CASLKTGGNAEAFF
15,TRBV4-2,TRBJ1-1,.,TRBD1,TGTGCCAGCAGCCTAGCCACCACAGGGGGGAGGGAAGCTTTCTTT,CASSLATTGGREAFF
13,TRBV5-1,TRBJ2-1,.,.,TGCGCCAGCAGGGGGGGAGGCTTGGATGAGCAGTTCTTC,CASRGGGLDEQFF
16,TRBV9,TRBJ1-3,.,.,TGTGCCAGCAGCGTAGGGGTCCAGGGATCTGGAAACACCATATATTTT,CASSVGVQGSGNTIYF
10,TRBV10-3,TRBJ1-2,once,TRBD1,TGTGCCATCGGACAGGATGGCTACACCTTC,CAIGQDGYTF
14,TRBV4-3,TRBJ2-7,.,.,TGCGCCAGCAGCCAAGATAGGACATCTGACGAGCAGTACTTC,CASSQDRTSDEQYF
12,TRBV5-1,TRBJ1-1,.,.,TGCGCCAGCAGCTTGGGTGGGCTAGAAGCTTTCTTT,CASSLGGLEAFF
14,TRBV19,TRBJ2-7,.,.,TGTGCCTCGGGTGTCAGGGGCGGGTTCTACGAGCAGTACTTC,CASGVRGGFYEQYF
16,TRBV7-8,TRBJ2-3,once,TRBD2,TGTGCCAGCAGCATAAGACTAGCGGGTAGCACAGATACGCAGTATTTT,CASSIRLAGSTDTQYF
13,TRBV9,TRBJ2-7,.,.,TGTGCCAGCAGCTCCACCAGGGCCCCCGAGCAGTACTTC,CASSSTRAPEQYF
16,TRBV4-3,TRBJ2-7,few,TRBD1,TGCGCCAGCAGCCAAGATCGGGACAGCCGTTTAGGCGAGCAGTACTTC,CASSQDRDSRLGEQYF
15,TRBV7-2,TRBJ2-3,.,TRBD2,TGTGCCAGCAGCACGAGACTAGCATCGACAGATACGCAGTATTTT,CASSTRLASTDTQYF
16,TRBV28,TRBJ2-3,.,TRBD2,TGTGCCAACGGGACTAGCGGGAGGTCCAGCACAGATACGCAGTATTTT,CANGTSGRSSTDTQYF
16,TRBV13,TRBJ2-3,.,TRBD2,TGTGCCAGCAGCGCCCGGGGAGCGGGGGTGACAGATACGCAGTATTTT,CASSARGAGVTDTQYF
15,TRBV6-5,TRBJ1-2,.,TRBD1,TGTGCCAGCAGTTACAGTTCACAGGGGTGGTATGGCTACCCCTTC,CASSYSSQGWYGYPF
13,TRBV19,TRBJ1-5,once,.,TGTGCCAGTAGAGTGACAAGCGGGCAGCCCCAGCATTTT,CASRVTSGQPQHF
15,TRBV4-1,TRBJ1-5,.,TRBD1,TGCGCCAGCAACCAAGAGACAGGGGGTAATCAGCCCCAGCATTTT,CASNQETGGNQPQHF
16,TRBV7-2,TRBJ2-1,few,TRBD2,TGTGCCAGCAGCTTGGCTAGCGGTCGAGTGTATAATGAGCAGTTCTTC,CASSLASGRVYNEQFF
15,TRBV7-8,TRBJ2-5,once,.,TGTGCCAGCAGCTTAGCCCTAGCGCCCCAAGAGACCCAGTACTTC,CASSLALAPQETQYF
14,TRBV7-9,TRBJ2-1,few,TRBD1,TGTGCCAGCAGCATGGACAGGGTTGTCAATGAGCAGTTCTTC,CASSMDRVVNEQFF
16,TRBV28,TRBJ1-3,once,TRBD1,TGTGCCAGCAGTCCTCCGGGACAGGGGGCCGGAAACACCATATATTTT,CASSPPGQGAGNTIYF
17,TRBV10-1,TRBJ2-1,.,TRBD1,TGCGCCAGCAGTGAGCCATCGACAGGGCCCCTTGGCAATGAGCAGTTCTTC,CASSEPSTGPLGNEQFF
15,TRBV28,TRBJ2-3,.,TRBD1,TGTGCCAGCAGTTTATTTCAGGGGGCCACAGATACGCAGTATTTT,CASSLFQGATDTQYF
13,TRBV4-2,TRBJ2-1,once,.,TGTGCCAGCAGCCAAGGCCGGGATCTTGAACAGTTCTTC,CASSQGRDLEQFF
14,TRBV5-4,TRBJ2-5,once,.,TGTGCCAGCAGCGGACGGGGAGGCCAAGAGACCCAGTACTTC,CASSGRGGQETQYF
15,TRBV5-4,TRBJ2-3,.,.,TGTGCCAGCAGCTTGGGCCCAGGGAGCACAGATACGCAGTATTTT,CASSLGPGSTDTQYF
17,TRBV11-2,TRBJ2-2,.,.,TGTGCCAGCAGCCGTAGGATTAGCGGATTAGCCGTCGGGGAGCTGTTTTTT,CASSRRISGLAVGELFF
14,TRBV19,TRBJ2-3,.,.,TGTGCCAGTAGTCCCAGGGGAGGGACAGATACGCAGTATTTT,CASSPRGGTDTQYF
14,TRBV5-1,TRBJ1-2,few,.,TGCGCCAGCAGCCCGGAGGGCTCTAACTATGGCTACACCTTC,CASSPEGSNYGYTF
16,TRBV7-8,TRBJ2-5,.,TRBD2,TGTGCCAGCAGCTCCCCTAGCGGGAGCAGCGAAGAGACCCAGTACTTC,CASSSPSGSSEETQYF
14,TRBV28,TRBJ1-1,once,TRBD1,TGTGCCAGCAGTGGCTACAGGGGTGACACTGAAGCTTTCTTT,CASSGYRGDTEAFF
15,TRBV5-4,TRBJ2-1,.,TRBD2,TGTGCCAGCAGCTTTCTACTAGCGGGGAGGGGTGAGCAGTTCTTC,CASSFLLAGRGEQFF
15,TRBV7-9,TRBJ1-2,few,TRBD1,TGTGCCAGCAGCTTAGAGGCACAGGGGAGCTATGGCTACACCTTC,CASSLEAQGSYGYTF
17,TRBV4-3,TRBJ2-7,once,TRBD1,TGCGCCAGCAGCCAACGCTCCGGGACAGGTCTGTGGTACGAGCAGTACTTC,CASSQRSGTGLWYEQYF
16,TRBV7-9,TRBJ2-2,once,TRBD2,TGTGCCAGCAGCTTAGTCGGGACTAGCAGTCCCGGGGAGCTGTTTTTT,CASSLVGTSSPGELFF
15,TRBV6-1,TRBJ2-7,.,TRBD1,TGTGCCAGCACTCCAAGGGGGACAGGGCCCTACGAGCAGTACTTC,CASTPRGTGPYEQYF
15,TRBV4-2,TRBJ2-7,.,.,TGTGCCAGCAGCCAAGAGTTGGCGGACTCCTACGAGCAGTACTTC,CASSQELADSYEQYF